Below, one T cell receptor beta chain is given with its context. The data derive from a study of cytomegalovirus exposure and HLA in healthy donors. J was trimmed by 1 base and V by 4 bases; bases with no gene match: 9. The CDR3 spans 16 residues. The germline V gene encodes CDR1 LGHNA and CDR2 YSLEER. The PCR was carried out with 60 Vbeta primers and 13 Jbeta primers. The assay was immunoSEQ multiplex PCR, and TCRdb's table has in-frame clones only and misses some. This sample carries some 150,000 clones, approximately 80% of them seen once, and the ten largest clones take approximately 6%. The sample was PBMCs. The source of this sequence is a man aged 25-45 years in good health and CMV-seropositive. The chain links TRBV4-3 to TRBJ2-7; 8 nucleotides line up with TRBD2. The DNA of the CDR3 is TGCGCCAGCAGCCGCGCGACTGGCGGGGGGTCCTACGAGCAGTACTTC. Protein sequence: CASSRATGGGSYEQYF.